This T cell receptor beta chain was profiled in a study of blood T cell repertoires in COVID-19. Study details: Sites in the United States, Italy and Spain provided acute and convalescent COVID-19 samples. Sources were T cells, B-cell-depleted T cells, or PBMCs; the material itself was cDNA or gDNA.

Authors' analysis steps: How many nucleated cells were present was estimated from reference gene primer amplification. Sequenced by immunoSEQ multiplex PCR; TCRdb stores in-frame clones only, minus some. That table is the source of V, J and clone size, and D and trimming were worked out from the DNA. The table has about 87,000 clones, about 88% seen once. This CDR3 region has 15 residues. Trimming took 4 bases from V and 6 from J, leaving 15 bases between them. Germline values: CDR1 SNHLY, CDR2 FYNNEI. The chain links TRBV2 to TRBJ2-2; D may be TRBD2 (6 bases). The sample consisted of peripheral blood. The origin of this receptor is a man aged 40-50 years with acute or convalescent COVID-19. CDR3 DNA sequence: TGTGCCAGCAGTGTGGGACTTGCTAGATCCGGGGAGCTGTTTTTT. It yields the protein CASSVGLARSGELFF.